Included here is one T cell receptor beta chain sequence, with context. This clonotype was seen a handful of times. Its antigen is currently not known. No base-level quality is on record; no much larger clone is a single base apart. V is trimmed back by 3 bases and J by 0 bases, and the junction contains 13 bases that no gene match accounts for. The germline V gene provides CDR1 SGHRS and CDR2 YFSETQ. Including cysteine and phenylalanine, the CDR3 has 18 amino acids. Only the CDR3 region is kept as DNA, spanning 54 bases read in frame from base 1. Ficoll-Paque density gradient centrifugation was the method used to isolate PBMCs. The data belong to a study of T-cell memory formation after mild COVID-19 (dated by TCRdb to about 2021). Regarding the study in general: TCR sequence clusters from the two donors were found to be largely donor specific. The cohort comprised two young, previously healthy adult volunteers, one female and one male. In a couple of donors, T-cell clones that expanded and contracted after mild COVID-19 were tracked by sequencing TCRalpha and TCRbeta repertoires over time.

The sequencer was an Illumina NovaSeq 6000. cDNA libraries for TCRalpha and TCRbeta were prepared by 5'RACE using constant-segment primers, with sample barcodes and unique molecular identifiers added. RNA was extracted from every sample with Trizol reagent. Libraries were amplified in two PCR steps, with a second sample barcode and Illumina TruSeq adapters added in the second step. Libraries were sequenced on an Illumina NovaSeq with 2 x 150 bp paired-end reads. Under the source paper's analysis protocol: The reads were demultiplexed and collapsed into UMI-guided consensus sequences using migec v1.2.7. With mixcr v2.1.11, UMI consensuses were aligned to TRA and TRB V and J templates and assembled into clonotypes. Expanded or contracted clonotypes were those called significant by both edgeR and NoisET, with noise models trained on biological replicates. edgeR calls used a false discovery rate-adjusted p below 0.01 and a log2 fold-change threshold of 1. As an exploratory analysis of dynamics, max-normalized trajectories of the 1000 most abundant clonotypes were examined with PCA combined with hierarchical clustering. Each responding clone was given a CD4 or CD8 phenotype based on the CD4+ and CD8+ repertoires, which had been sequenced separately. Starting from the raw public reads, TCRdb applied fastp trimming at Q25, assembled clones with MiXCR and retained in-frame beta chains. Identical CDR3 proteins give one entry, which carries the most common genes and DNA. These V and J calls derive from TCRdb rather than the authors' analysis. This sample comprises a few hundred thousand distinct CDR3 sequences, around 27% of them detected only once. The ten top clones hold approximately 13% of the sample.

What the study reported, not specific to this receptor: Clones that contracted from day 15 to 85 showed balanced CD4/CD8 phenotypes, whereas a second wave of clones that expanded from day 15 to 37 leaned towards CD4+. Contracting CD4+ clones turned up mainly in the CM and EM memory subsets, whereas EMRA was where CD8+ clones were enriched. The second-wave clones that peaked on day 37 were not confirmed to be SARS-CoV-2 specific. Only two mild cases were covered in the study, and larger cohorts including severe cases with pre-infection samples were considered necessary. Some responding clones were found in pre-infection memory, which suggests that pre-existing cross-reactive memory T cells took part in the SARS-CoV-2 response.

This clonotype was sampled from an adult woman who had mild COVID-19 (a few samples of this study predate the infection). The sample titles of this study are shuffled in the database, so cell type and time point are left out; the donor was told from shared clones. Recombination linked TRBV5-1 to TRBJ2-5; 8 junctional bases match TRBD1. Sequences were obtained from PBMCs or a T cell subset sorted from them (not recorded which). The CDR3 amino acid sequence is: CASSYPTGAPLNQETQYF. The nucleotide sequence is TGCGCCAGCAGCTACCCGACAGGGGCACCTCTAAACCAAGAGACCCAGTACTTC.